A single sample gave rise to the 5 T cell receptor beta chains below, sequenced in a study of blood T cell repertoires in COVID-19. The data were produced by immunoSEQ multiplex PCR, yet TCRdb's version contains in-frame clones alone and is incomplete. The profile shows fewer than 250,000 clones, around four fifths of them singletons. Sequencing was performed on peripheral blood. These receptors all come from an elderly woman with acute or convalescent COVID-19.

The CDR3 coding sequence is TGTGCCAGCAGCGGACTGAGAAAAGAGACCCAGTACTTC. It is translated as CASSGLRKETQYF. The chain combines TRBV27 with TRBJ2-5; D is possibly TRBD2 (5 bases). The germline gives CDR1 MNHEY, CDR2 SMNVEV (reference sequence). CDR3 size: 13 residues. V lost 6 bases and J lost 3, with 11 bases in between.

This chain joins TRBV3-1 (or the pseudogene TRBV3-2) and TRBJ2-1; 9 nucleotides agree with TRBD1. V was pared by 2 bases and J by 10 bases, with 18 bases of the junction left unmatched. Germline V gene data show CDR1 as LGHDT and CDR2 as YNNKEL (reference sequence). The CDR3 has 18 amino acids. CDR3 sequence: CASSQIRMDRGPSYEQFF. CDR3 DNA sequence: TGTGCCAGCAGCCAAATTAGAATGGACAGGGGCCCCTCATACGAGCAGTTCTTC.

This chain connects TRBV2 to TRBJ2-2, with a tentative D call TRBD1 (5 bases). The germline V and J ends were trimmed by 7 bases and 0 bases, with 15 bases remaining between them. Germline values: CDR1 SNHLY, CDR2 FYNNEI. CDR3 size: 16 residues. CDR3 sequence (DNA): TGTGCCAGCAACTCAGGACACCTCGCGAACACCGGGGAGCTGTTTTTT. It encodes CASNSGHLANTGELFF.

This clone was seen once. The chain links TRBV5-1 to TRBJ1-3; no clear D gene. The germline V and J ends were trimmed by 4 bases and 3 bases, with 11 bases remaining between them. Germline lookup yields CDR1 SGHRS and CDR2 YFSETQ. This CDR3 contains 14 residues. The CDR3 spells CASSPEAGGNTIYF. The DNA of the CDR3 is TGCGCCAGCAGCCCGGAGGCAGGTGGAAACACCATATATTTT.

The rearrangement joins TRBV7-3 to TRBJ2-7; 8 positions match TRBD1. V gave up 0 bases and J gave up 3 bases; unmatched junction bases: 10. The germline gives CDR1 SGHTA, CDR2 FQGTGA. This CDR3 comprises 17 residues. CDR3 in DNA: TGTGCCAGCAGCTTAACCGGACAGGGAATAAGAATCTACGAGCAGTACTTC. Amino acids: CASSLTGQGIRIYEQYF.